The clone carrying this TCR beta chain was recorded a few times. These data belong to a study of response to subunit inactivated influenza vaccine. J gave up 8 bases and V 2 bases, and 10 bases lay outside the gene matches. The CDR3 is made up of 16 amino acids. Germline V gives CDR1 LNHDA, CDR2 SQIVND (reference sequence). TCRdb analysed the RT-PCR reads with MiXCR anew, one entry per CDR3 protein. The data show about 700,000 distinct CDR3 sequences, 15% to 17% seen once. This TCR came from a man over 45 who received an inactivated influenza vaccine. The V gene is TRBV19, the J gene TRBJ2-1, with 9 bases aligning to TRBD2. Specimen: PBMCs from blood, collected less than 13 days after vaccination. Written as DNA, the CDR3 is TGTGCCAGTAGTATACGAGCGGCTAGCGGGACCCATGAGCAGTTCTTC. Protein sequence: CASSIRAASGTHEQFF.